This paragraph covers one TCR beta chain sequence. Clones were sequenced by immunoSEQ multiplex PCR, and TCRdb holds only the in-frame ones, with some missing. There are fewer than 300,000 clones in the sample; just over 90% occur only once, and under 3% lies in the top ten. In terms of age and location, participants ranged from about 18 to 90 years and lived in about two dozen US areas. This sample is drawn from a study of blood T cell repertoires in COVID-19. This CDR3 is 14 amino acids long. V was shortened by 2 bases and J by 3 bases, with 9 bases between the two germline ends. Germline assignment: CDR1 SGHDT and CDR2 YYEEEE.

Sequencing was done on a sample of PBMCs or T cells enriched from blood (not recorded which). The chain couples TRBV5-6 to TRBJ1-3; a weak D match, TRBD1 (5 bases). The TCR originated in a woman in her thirties or forties with acute COVID-19. The CDR3 loop is CASSFPGDGNTIYF. The CDR3 DNA reads TGTGCCAGCAGCTTCCCGGGGGATGGAAACACCATATATTTT.